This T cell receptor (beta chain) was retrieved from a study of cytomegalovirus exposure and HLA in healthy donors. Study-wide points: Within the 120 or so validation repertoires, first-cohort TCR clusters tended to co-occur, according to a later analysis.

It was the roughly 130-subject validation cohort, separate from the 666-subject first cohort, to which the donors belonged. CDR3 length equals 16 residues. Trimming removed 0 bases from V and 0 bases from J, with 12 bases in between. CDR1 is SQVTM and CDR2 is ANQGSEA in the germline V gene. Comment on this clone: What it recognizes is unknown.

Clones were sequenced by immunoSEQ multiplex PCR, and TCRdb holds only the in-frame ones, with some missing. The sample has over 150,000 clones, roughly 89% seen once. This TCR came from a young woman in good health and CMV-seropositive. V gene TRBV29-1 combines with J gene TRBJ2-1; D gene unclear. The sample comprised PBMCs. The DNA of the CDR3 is TGCAGCGTTGAAGATGGTTCGTGGAGCTCCTACAATGAGCAGTTCTTC. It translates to CSVEDGSWSSYNEQFF.